This T cell receptor beta chain was sequenced during a study of T cell responses to AZD1222 COVID-19 vaccine. The wider study: Investigators merged groups given second doses at roughly 4 or roughly 12 weeks.

Study-wide results and caveats: There were mostly white British donors and more females than males, and clonal diversity was possibly underestimated.

Libraries were prepared by immunoSEQ multiplex PCR; TCRdb keeps only in-frame clonotypes and omits some of them. The repertoire holds approximately 190,000 clones, with over 80% as singletons. With respect to this clone: The antigen remains undetermined.

This CDR3 region has 13 residues. Trimming shortened V by 2 bases and J by 8 bases, and 11 bases separated the two germline ends. The germline V gene has CDR1 SGHRS and CDR2 YFSETQ. This sequence joins TRBV5-1 and TRBJ2-1; D ambiguous. This clonotype originated in an adult in good health. Sequencing was performed on peripheral blood, taken on day 0 of AZD1222 vaccination. CDR3 bases: TGCGCCAGCAGCTTACAAGGACCCCATGAGCAGTTCTTC. This sequence encodes CASSLQGPHEQFF. Filled out from reference TRBV5-1 and TRBJ2-1, the complete variable domain reads KAGVTQTPRYLIKTRGQQVTLSCSPISGHRSVSWYQQTPGQGLQFLFEYFSETQRNKGNFPGRFSGRQFSNSRSEMNVSTLELGDSALYLCASSLQGPHEQFFGPGTRLTVL.